This passage covers 10 T cell receptor beta chains from one sample sequenced in a study of blood T cell repertoires in COVID-19. The data were produced by immunoSEQ multiplex PCR, yet TCRdb's version contains in-frame clones alone and is incomplete. Found here are around 320,000 clones, 85% of them singletons; the top ten hold around 6.9%. Sequenced sample: peripheral blood. These receptors were collected from a human donor in a cohort sampled during active COVID-19.

The gene calls are TRBV5-5 and TRBJ1-1; D not certain. CDR1 SGHKS and CDR2 YYEKEE come from the germline V gene (reference sequence). CDR3 length: 14 residues. Between the trimmed V and J ends, which lost 0 bases and 1 base, there was a span of 7 bases. The CDR3 reads CASSLEHPNTEAFF. Written as DNA, the CDR3 is TGTGCCAGCAGCTTGGAGCACCCGAACACTGAAGCTTTCTTT. Based on the CDR3 plus reference TRBV5-5 and TRBJ1-1, the full variable domain is DAGVTQSPTHLIKTRGQQVTLRCSPISGHKSVSWYQQVLGQGPQFIFQYYEKEERGRGNFPDRFSARQFPNYSSELNVNALLLGDSALYLCASSLEHPNTEAFFGQGTRLTVV.

The chain joins TRBV24-1 to TRBJ2-1; 9 bases align to TRBD1. This CDR3 comprises 14 residues. Germline CDR1 and CDR2: KGHDR and SFDVKD. The V gene end was trimmed by 9 bases and the J gene end by 5 bases; junction bases not matched to a gene: 7. The CDR3, as DNA: TGTGCCACCTTGGGACAGGGTCCTGACAATGAGCAGTTCTTC. Protein product: CATLGQGPDNEQFF.

V usage is TRBV5-6 and J usage is TRBJ1-2; D is ambiguous. The CDR3 consists of 16 residues. Germline CDR1 SGHDT, CDR2 YYEEEE. Deletions cut 3 bases from V and 3 bases from J, with 18 bases between. CDR3 sequence (DNA): TGTGCCAGCAGCTCCCCCGTATCCCCACAGTACTATGGCTACACCTTC. Its translation: CASSSPVSPQYYGYTF.

A single count supports this clone. The chain has TRBV7-3 and TRBJ2-6; unclear D gene. CDR1 and CDR2 (germline): SGHTA, FQGTGA. V lost 1 base and J 0 bases, leaving 7 bases between the germline ends. This CDR3 is built from 16 residues. The DNA for the CDR3 is TGTGCCAGCAGCTTAATACCCAGCTCTGGGGCCAACGTCCTGACTTTC. Translation gives CASSLIPSSGANVLTF.

This clone was counted ten times or more. The chain has TRBV2 and TRBJ1-1, with D unclear. The CDR3 contains 13 residues. V shed 5 bases and J shed 1 base, with 8 bases lying between them. Germline lookup yields CDR1 SNHLY and CDR2 FYNNEI. The CDR3, as DNA: TGTGCCAGCAGTTCATTAGAGAACACTGAAGCTTTCTTT. It codes for CASSSLENTEAFF.

In this sample, this clone turned up many times. The chain carries TRBV24-1 and TRBJ2-1; TRBD2 matches 14 bases. V dropped 1 base and J dropped 0; count of bases not matched to a gene: 7. Germline CDR1 reads KGHDR; CDR2 reads SFDVKD. The CDR3 totals 20 residues. CDR3 coding DNA: TGTGCCACCAGTGATTTTCATGGACTAGCGGGGGGCGACTCCTACAATGAGCAGTTCTTC. Translating gives CATSDFHGLAGGDSYNEQFF.

CDR3 sequence: CASSDNLRQYNQPQHF. CDR3 nucleotide sequence: TGTGCCAGTAGTGATAACCTGCGACAGTACAATCAGCCCCAGCATTTT. J is TRBJ1-5 and V is TRBV19; D might be TRBD1 (5 bases). Trimming shortened V by 5 bases and J by 3 bases, and 17 bases separated the two germline ends. Per the germline V gene, CDR1 is LNHDA and CDR2 is SQIVND (reference sequence). The CDR3 covers 16 residues.

The genes are TRBV19 and TRBJ2-3; D remains ambiguous. CDR1 is LNHDA and CDR2 is SQIVND in the germline V gene (reference sequence). The V gene lost 9 bases and the J gene lost 1 base, with 8 bases spanning the gap. This CDR3 is 12 amino acids long. This CDR3 reads CARSVGTDTQYF. In nucleotides, the CDR3 is TGTGCCAGATCGGTAGGCACAGATACGCAGTATTTT.

The chain has TRBV6-5 and TRBJ1-5; possible D gene TRBD1, 6 bases. Germline V gene sequence: CDR1 MNHEY, CDR2 SVGAGI. CDR3 length: 15 residues. Trimming pared 6 bases from V and 4 bases from J, leaving 16 bases between. CDR3 sequence (DNA): TGTGCCAGCAGCCACGCCCCAGGGGAAAATCAGCCCCAGCATTTT. This sequence encodes CASSHAPGENQPQHF.

This chain joins TRBV29-1 and TRBJ1-2, with 7 bases identical to TRBD1. The CDR3 loop spans 15 amino acids. The germline V gene encodes CDR1 SQVTM and CDR2 ANQGSEA. V trimming: 5 bases; J trimming: 1 base; junction bases outside the gene matches: 10. This chain's CDR3 is CSVLRGQENNYGYTF. CDR3 DNA sequence: TGCAGCGTTCTTCGAGGACAGGAAAATAACTATGGCTACACCTTC.